This note documents a single TCR beta chain sequence. Its specificity is not known. V dropped 4 bases and J dropped 4; count of bases not matched to a gene: 11. Germline CDR1 SGHKS, CDR2 YYEKEE (reference sequence). CDR3 length: 15 residues. This record belongs to a study of circulating and synovial CD4+ cells in juvenile arthritis. Sequenced samples came from active juvenile idiopathic arthritis patients. TCRdb's copy holds only in-frame clones and misses some; the assay was immunoSEQ multiplex PCR. The sample carries approximately 36,000 clones, about 94% recorded once. Study-wide results and limits: Bulk blood CD4 repertoires were more diverse than these. Traditional Vbeta family usage analysis missed the pathogenic-like versus bulk difference.

The rearrangement uses TRBV5-5 and TRBJ2-7, with 7 bases fitting TRBD2. Sample: CD4+ T cells from blood. The receptor was derived from a human donor with juvenile idiopathic arthritis. The chain's CDR3 is CASSPGAGREYEQYF. In nucleotides, the CDR3 is TGTGCCAGCAGCCCTGGGGCGGGGCGGGAGTACGAGCAGTACTTC.